This T cell receptor beta chain was recorded in a study of CXCR3-negative and CXCR3-positive naive CD8 T cells. Whole-study results and caveats: Naive subsets had comparable surface CD5, so TRB CDR3 properties gauged TCR strength. Both naive subsets had comparably high diversity; memory CD8+ cells much lower.

Regarding this clonotype: The antigen is not known.

Germline V gene lookup returns CDR1 MGHRA and CDR2 YSYEKL. The CDR3 sequence is 12 residues long. The TRB libraries of cDNA were built by UMI-labeled 5' RACE. TCRdb re-called the 5' RACE reads, yielding one record per CDR3 amino acid sequence without DNA. The repertoire table contains roughly 50,000 distinct CDR3 sequences. This chain links TRBV4-1 with TRBJ1-2; TCRdb selects TRBD1, and the lack of DNA leaves this call unchecked. The sequence came from a human donor in good health. Some clones in this sample may be carry-over from other donors' samples. The sample consisted of memory CD8+ T cells from blood. CDR3 in amino acids: CASSHRTGGYTF.